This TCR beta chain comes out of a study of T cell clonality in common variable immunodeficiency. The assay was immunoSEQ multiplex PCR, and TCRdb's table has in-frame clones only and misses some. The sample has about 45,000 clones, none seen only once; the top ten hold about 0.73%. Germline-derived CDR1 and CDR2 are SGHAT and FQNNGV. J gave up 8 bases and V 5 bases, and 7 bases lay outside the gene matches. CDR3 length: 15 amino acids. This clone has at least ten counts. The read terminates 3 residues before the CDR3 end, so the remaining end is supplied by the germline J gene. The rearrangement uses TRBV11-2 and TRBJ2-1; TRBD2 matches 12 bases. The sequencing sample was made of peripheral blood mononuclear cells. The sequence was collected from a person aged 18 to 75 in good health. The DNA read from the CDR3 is TGTGCCAGCAGCCTGATGACTAGCGGGAGCTATGAG. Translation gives CASSLMTSGSYE. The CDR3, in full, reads CASSLMTSGSYEQFF.